This TCR beta chain was obtained from a study of OX40 agonist ivuxolimab in advanced cancers. Repertoires were generated with immunoSEQ multiplex PCR, while TCRdb's copy carries only in-frame clones and drops some. The data contain fewer than 40,000 clones, approximately 86% of them singletons. Study observations and caveats: CD4+ and CD8+ blood T cells expanded clonally by week 6 at 0.1 to 3.0 mg/kg.

With V trimmed by 4 bases and J by 2 bases, 16 bases remained unmatched. Germline loops: CDR1 SGHTA, CDR2 FQGNSA. The CDR3 has 19 residues. For this clone: What it binds is not known.

Blood sampling took place at baseline, cycle 4 day 1, and cycle 7 day 1. The source was CD4+ or CD8+ T cells sorted from blood, collected in a trial of the OX40 agonist ivuxolimab. The rearrangement joins TRBV7-2 to TRBJ2-2; 7 bases match TRBD2. The sequence was obtained from an adult with an advanced solid tumor such as melanoma, head and neck, liver or kidney cancer. The CDR3 loop is CASSSRTHYRLANTGELFF. CDR3 nucleotide sequence: TGTGCCAGCAGCTCCAGGACCCACTATAGACTAGCCAACACCGGGGAGCTGTTTTTT.